The text below deals with one T cell receptor (beta chain). Its antigen is unknown. The identical CDR3 is also encoded by other nucleotide sequences in the sample. The data were obtained in a study of OX40 agonist ivuxolimab in advanced cancers. Only in-frame clones appear in the TCRdb table, and some are missing; sequencing was by immunoSEQ multiplex PCR. The data hold about 95,000 clones, with 80% to 90% observed a single time. CDR1 MNHEY and CDR2 SMNVEV come from the germline V gene (reference sequence). The V and J ends lost 0 bases and 1 base respectively, with 6 bases between them. This CDR3 is 14 amino acids long. Study outcomes and limitations: Low levels of normalized T-cell clonal expansion also appeared in some nonresponders.

This specimen consisted of CD4+ or CD8+ T cells sorted from blood, obtained in a trial of the OX40 agonist ivuxolimab. The V call is TRBV27, the J call TRBJ2-5, with D hard to call. This sequence originates from an adult with an advanced solid tumor such as melanoma, head and neck, liver or kidney cancer. The CDR3 reads CASSLSPAQETQYF. The CDR3 DNA is TGTGCCAGCAGTTTATCACCAGCCCAAGAGACCCAGTACTTC.